The clone carrying this TCR beta chain was picked up one time. The source of the sample is a study of shared clonotypes between healthy human individuals. The table came from immunoSEQ multiplex PCR; TCRdb's copy has only in-frame clones and leaves some out. This sample has over a million clones, with roughly 96% found just once. Germline-derived CDR1 and CDR2 are KGHSH and LQKENI. V was cut by 1 base and J by 3 bases, with 10 bases left in between. CDR3 length: 15 amino acids. Donors comprised healthy HIV-negative adults lacking recent acute infections or vaccinations. The investigators split CD4+ cells into a CD45RA+ naive subset and a CD45RA-negative memory subset.

The V and J genes are TRBV18 and TRBJ2-1; D is unresolved. The sequenced material came from naive CD4+ T cells sorted from blood. Subset of the sample: CD45RA+ positively selected. The receptor's source is a man aged 25 to 40 in good health. For the CDR3, the DNA is TGTGCCAGCTCACCACTTGGGCGGTTCTACAATGAGCAGTTCTTC. This codes for CASSPLGRFYNEQFF.